These T cell receptor beta chains were read from a single sample in a study of blood T cell repertoires in COVID-19. Using immunoSEQ multiplex PCR, the repertoire was profiled, and TCRdb retains in-frame clones only, with some absent. Among 350,000 or so clones, about nine tenths were seen once, and the ten largest hold 1.5% to 2%. The sequencing input was peripheral blood. These receptor sequences come from a woman in her 30s with COVID-19, enrolled during active disease. Both conserved end residues are part of each CDR3. A D gene is named only where the DNA matches it firmly. Rows give clone size only sometimes, using once, few, many, or a class for an expanded clone.

D gene	clone size	V gene	J gene	CDR3 DNA	CDR3 protein
-	-	TRBV10-3	TRBJ1-1	TGTGCCTCCACGGGGGGAGGCACTGAAGCTTTCTTT	CASTGGGTEAFF
-	-	TRBV27	TRBJ2-2	TGTGCCAGCAGTCCACAGATGTTGCCCGGGGAGCTGTTTTTT	CASSPQMLPGELFF
-	few	TRBV24-1	TRBJ2-2	TGTGCCACCAGTGATCAAGGGAGATTCGCGAACACCGGGGAGCTGTTTTTT	CATSDQGRFANTGELFF
TRBD1	-	TRBV7-9	TRBJ1-1	TGTGCCAGCAGCACCCAGACAGGGAAACCATTCACTGAAGCTTTCTTT	CASSTQTGKPFTEAFF
TRBD2	-	TRBV28	TRBJ2-3	TGTGCCAGCAGTCTATACGGACTAGCGCAGGCAGATACGCAGTATTTT	CASSLYGLAQADTQYF
-	-	TRBV28	TRBJ2-1	TGTGCCAGCAGTTTAGAGTTCTACAATGAGCAGTTCTTC	CASSLEFYNEQFF
-	once	TRBV19	TRBJ2-3	TGTGCCAGCGGGGCGGGGACAGTAGTCACAGATACGCAGTATTTT	CASGAGTVVTDTQYF
-	-	TRBV6-1	TRBJ1-6	TGTGCCAGCAGTGAAGGGGTAGGGGTGGCTTCACCCCTCCACTTT	CASSEGVGVASPLHF
TRBD2	-	TRBV28	TRBJ2-1	TGTGCCAGCAGTCCAAGTGGCGGGGGGCCCCATGAGCAGTTCTTC	CASSPSGGGPHEQFF
-	-	TRBV3-1/TRBV3-2	TRBJ1-1	TGTGCCAGCAGCCAAGATCTGGCCAGGCCTAACACTGAAGCTTTCTTT	CASSQDLARPNTEAFF
TRBD1	once	TRBV18	TRBJ1-4	TGTGCCAGCTCACAACAGGGGACGGGTGAAAAACTGTTTTTT	CASSQQGTGEKLFF
TRBD2	-	TRBV3-1/TRBV3-2	TRBJ2-1	TGTGCCAGCAGCCAGGTTACTAGCGGGGGGCGTAATGAGCAGTTCTTC	CASSQVTSGGRNEQFF
-	-	TRBV7-2	TRBJ2-6	TGTGCCAGCAGCTTAAGACTACGTCGATCTCTCTCTGGGGCCAACGTCCTGACTTTC	CASSLRLRRSLSGANVLTF
-	-	TRBV5-8	TRBJ1-5	TGTGCCAGCAGCTTGTCAGGGAAGGGCAATCAGCCCCAGCATTTT	CASSLSGKGNQPQHF
-	-	TRBV5-1	TRBJ2-3	TGCGCCAGCAGCTTTGACTCTCCAGATACGCAGTATTTT	CASSFDSPDTQYF
TRBD1	-	TRBV2	TRBJ2-2	TGTGCCAGCAGCTGGGACAGCCCGAACACCGGGGAGCTGTTTTTT	CASSWDSPNTGELFF
-	-	TRBV5-1	TRBJ1-6	TGCGCCAGCGGGGAGGCGTCCTATAATTCACCCCTCCACTTT	CASGEASYNSPLHF
-	-	TRBV3-1/TRBV3-2	TRBJ1-4	TGTGCCAGCAGCTGGGCCTTTGCAACTAATGAAAAACTGTTTTTT	CASSWAFATNEKLFF
-	-	TRBV4-1	TRBJ2-2	TGCGCCAGCAGCCAAGCAGCGATGAGTACCGGGGAGCTGTTTTTT	CASSQAAMSTGELFF
-	-	TRBV2	TRBJ1-4	TGTGCCAGCAGAGCCCAGGGTTTTGCTAATGAAAAACTGTTTTTT	CASRAQGFANEKLFF
-	few	TRBV7-9	TRBJ2-7	TGTGCCAGCAGCTTTTCGGGGATTGGGCTACCCTACGAGCAGTACTTC	CASSFSGIGLPYEQYF
-	once	TRBV4-3	TRBJ2-6	TGCGCCAGCAGCCAAGGCGGGTTCTCTGGGGCCAACGTCCTGACTTTC	CASSQGGFSGANVLTF
-	-	TRBV7-2	TRBJ1-1	TGTGCCAGCAGCTTCGGTCGTGTGAACACTGAAGCTTTCTTT	CASSFGRVNTEAFF
-	-	TRBV6-2/TRBV6-3	TRBJ2-7	TGTGCCAGCAGTTACGGTGGGGGGATCTACGAGCAGTACTTC	CASSYGGGIYEQYF
-	once	TRBV6-1	TRBJ1-3	TGTGCCAGCAGTGCTTACACAGGGAACTCTGGAAACACCATATATTTT	CASSAYTGNSGNTIYF
-	-	TRBV12-3/TRBV12-4	TRBJ1-2	TGTGCCAGCAGTTTAGCGCAGCGACGGGGCTACACCTTC	CASSLAQRRGYTF
-	once	TRBV3-1/TRBV3-2	TRBJ2-7	TGTGCCAGCAGCCCAGGACTCCATAGCGAGCAGTACTTC	CASSPGLHSEQYF
-	-	TRBV6-5	TRBJ1-3	TGTGCCAGCAAGGAGGACAGAAGCTCTGGAAACACCATATATTTT	CASKEDRSSGNTIYF
TRBD2	-	TRBV4-1	TRBJ2-3	TGCGCCAGCAGCCCTGGACTAGCGGGCACAGATACGCAGTATTTT	CASSPGLAGTDTQYF
-	-	TRBV6-5	TRBJ1-1	TGTGCCAGCAGTTACTCGGGGGGGCTCGGCACTGAAGCTTTCTTT	CASSYSGGLGTEAFF
-	-	TRBV6-5	TRBJ1-1	TGTGCCAGCACCCCAACTACGGCCACTGAAGCTTTCTTT	CASTPTTATEAFF
-	-	TRBV6-5	TRBJ2-2	TGTGCCACCACCATCGGCGCCAACCGGGGCGGGGAGCTGTTTTTT	CATTIGANRGGELFF
TRBD1	-	TRBV7-9	TRBJ1-1	TGTGCCAGCAGCTTATTTCCGCGGGACAGCCGACACACTGAAGCTTTCTTT	CASSLFPRDSRHTEAFF
TRBD1	-	TRBV5-4	TRBJ1-3	TGTGCCAGCAGACCAGGTCAGGGGGTTTTTAGAAACACCATATATTTT	CASRPGQGVFRNTIYF
-	once	TRBV7-3	TRBJ2-1	TGTGCCAGCAGCACTGCTCTAGGGGGTAATGAGCAGTTCTTC	CASSTALGGNEQFF
-	-	TRBV5-8	TRBJ2-2	TGTGCCAGCAGCTTGACGACAGCATGGGATGACACCGGGGAGCTGTTTTTT	CASSLTTAWDDTGELFF
TRBD1	few	TRBV11-3	TRBJ1-1	TGTGCCAGCAGCTTAGGACAGGGAGAAGCTTTCTTT	CASSLGQGEAFF
TRBD2	-	TRBV5-4	TRBJ2-5	TGTGCCAGCAGCTTCGGACTAGCGGCCCAAGAGACCCAGTACTTC	CASSFGLAAQETQYF
TRBD2	-	TRBV7-9	TRBJ2-2	TGTGCCAGCAGTTCTAGCGGGGCGAACACCGGGGAGCTGTTTTTT	CASSSSGANTGELFF
-	-	TRBV7-2	TRBJ1-1	TGTGCCAGCAGCTTGGGGGGGGATAACACTGAAGCTTTCTTT	CASSLGGDNTEAFF
TRBD1	-	TRBV3-1/TRBV3-2	TRBJ2-3	TGTGCCAGCAGCCAAGGGGGACAGGTCACAGATACGCAGTATTTT	CASSQGGQVTDTQYF
-	-	TRBV9	TRBJ1-6	TGTGCCAGCAGCGTAGGGTCCCTGTCAGGACCCCTCCACTTT	CASSVGSLSGPLHF
-	-	TRBV25-1	TRBJ1-2	TGTGCCAGCAGTGTTCCTTCCCATGGCTACACCTTC	CASSVPSHGYTF
-	-	TRBV3-1/TRBV3-2	TRBJ2-5	TGTGCCAGCAGAAACTACGAGACCCAGTACTTC	CASRNYETQYF
TRBD1	-	TRBV4-1	TRBJ2-5	TGCGCCAGCAGCCTCGGACAGGGGTTTGAAGAGACCCAGTACTTC	CASSLGQGFEETQYF
-	once	TRBV28	TRBJ1-5	TGTGCCAGCAGTTCACGGGTCAATCAGCCCCAGCATTTT	CASSSRVNQPQHF
TRBD1	-	TRBV7-9	TRBJ1-2	TGTGCCAGCAGCCTGGGACAGCCCTATGGCTACACCTTC	CASSLGQPYGYTF
-	few	TRBV3-1/TRBV3-2	TRBJ1-1	TGTGCCAGCAGCCTTTCAATGAACACTGAAGCTTTCTTT	CASSLSMNTEAFF
-	-	TRBV9	TRBJ2-1	TGTGCCAGCAGCGAAGACCCTACTAGTAAGGGGGATGAGCAGTTCTTC	CASSEDPTSKGDEQFF
TRBD1	-	TRBV30	TRBJ1-3	TGTGCCATATATGACAGGGGCAGAAACACCATATATTTT	CAIYDRGRNTIYF
-	-	TRBV24-1	TRBJ2-2	TGTGCCACCAGTGATTTAGAGGGCCGAAACACCGGGGAGCTGTTTTTT	CATSDLEGRNTGELFF